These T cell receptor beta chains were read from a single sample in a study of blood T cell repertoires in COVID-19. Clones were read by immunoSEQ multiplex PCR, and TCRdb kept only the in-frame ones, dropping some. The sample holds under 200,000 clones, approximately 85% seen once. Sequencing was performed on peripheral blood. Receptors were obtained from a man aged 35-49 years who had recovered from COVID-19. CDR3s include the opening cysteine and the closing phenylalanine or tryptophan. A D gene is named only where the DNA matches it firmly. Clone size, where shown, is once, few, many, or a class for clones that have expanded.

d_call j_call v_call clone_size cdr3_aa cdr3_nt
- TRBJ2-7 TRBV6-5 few CASRNNNYEQYF TGTGCCAGCAGAAATAACAACTACGAGCAGTACTTC
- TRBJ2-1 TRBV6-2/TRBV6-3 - CASSSFNEQFF TGTGCCAGCAGTTCCTTCAATGAGCAGTTCTTC
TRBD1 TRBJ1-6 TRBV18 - CASSPSSTGASYNSPLHF TGTGCCAGCTCACCGTCGTCCACAGGGGCATCCTATAATTCACCCCTCCACTTT
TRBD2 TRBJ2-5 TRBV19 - CASKLAEEETQYF TGTGCCAGTAAACTAGCGGAGGAAGAGACCCAGTACTTC
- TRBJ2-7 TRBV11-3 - CASSAGGDSYEQYF TGTGCCAGCTCCGCCGGCGGGGACTCCTACGAGCAGTACTTC
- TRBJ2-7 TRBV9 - CASSVGGLALDEQYF TGTGCCAGCAGCGTAGGGGGTCTAGCGCTGGACGAGCAGTACTTC
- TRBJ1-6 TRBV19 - CASSMGGLLIGALHF TGTGCCAGTAGTATGGGGGGTCTCCTAATTGGAGCCCTCCACTTT
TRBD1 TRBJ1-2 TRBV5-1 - CASSLQGASYGYTF TGCGCCAGCAGCTTACAGGGGGCTAGCTATGGCTACACCTTC
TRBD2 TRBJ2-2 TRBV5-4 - CASSLAEGGPGELFF TGTGCCAGCAGCTTGGCCGAGGGAGGGCCCGGGGAGCTGTTTTTT
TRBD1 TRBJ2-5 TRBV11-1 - CASSLDRGRTQETQYF TGTGCCAGCAGCCTCGACAGGGGGCGCACCCAAGAGACCCAGTACTTC
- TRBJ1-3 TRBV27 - CASSSADSSGNTIYF TGTGCCAGCAGCTCGGCGGACTCCTCTGGAAACACCATATATTTT
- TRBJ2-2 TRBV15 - CATSRDLGRGGELFF TGTGCCACCAGCAGAGATCTGGGGCGGGGCGGGGAGCTGTTTTTT
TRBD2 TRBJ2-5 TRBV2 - CATRLAGGGFLNQYF TGTGCCACCAGACTAGCGGGGGGGGGTTTTTTGAATCAGTACTTC
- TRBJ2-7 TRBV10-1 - CASKRGASYEQYF TGCGCCAGCAAAAGGGGCGCTTCCTACGAGCAGTACTTC
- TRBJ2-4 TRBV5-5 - CASSLGPPTVAKNIQYF TGTGCCAGCAGTCTTGGGCCCCCGACAGTAGCCAAAAACATTCAGTACTTC
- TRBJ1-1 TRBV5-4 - CASSMRGGVTEAFF TGTGCCAGCAGCATGAGAGGGGGGGTCACTGAAGCTTTCTTT
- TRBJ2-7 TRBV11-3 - CASSWGRIANEQYF TGTGCCAGCAGCTGGGGGCGGATTGCAAACGAGCAGTACTTC
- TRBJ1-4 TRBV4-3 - CASSRSRGEKLFF TGCGCCAGCAGCCGGTCTAGGGGGGAAAAACTGTTTTTT
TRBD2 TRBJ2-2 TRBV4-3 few CASSQEAGGFTGELFF TGCGCCAGCAGCCAAGAGGCGGGGGGTTTCACCGGGGAGCTGTTTTTT
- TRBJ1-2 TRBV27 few CASRRNYGYTF TGTGCCAGCAGGAGGAACTATGGCTACACCTTC
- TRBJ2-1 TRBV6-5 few CASSRDSPIGQFF TGTGCCAGCAGTCGGGACTCCCCGATAGGGCAGTTCTTC
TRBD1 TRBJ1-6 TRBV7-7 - CASSVLARDREIGDNSPLHF TGTGCTAGCAGCGTCCTGGCCCGGGACAGGGAGATCGGCGATAATTCACCCCTCCACTTT
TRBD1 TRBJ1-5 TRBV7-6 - CASGQGAHQPQHF TGTGCCAGCGGCCAGGGGGCTCATCAGCCCCAGCATTTT
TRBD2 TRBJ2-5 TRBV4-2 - CASSQGSASGGQETQYF TGTGCCAGCAGCCAAGGTTCGGCTAGCGGGGGCCAAGAGACCCAGTACTTC
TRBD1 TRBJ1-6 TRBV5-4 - CASSLDRGVGSLHF TGTGCCAGCAGCTTAGACAGGGGGGTGGGGTCCCTCCACTTT
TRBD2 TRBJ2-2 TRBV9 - CASTRGVGSGGTGELFF TGTGCCAGCACACGGGGTGTGGGAAGCGGGGGCACCGGGGAGCTGTTTTTT